This T cell receptor (beta chain) derives from a study of blood T cells in healthy people across ages. Study-wide points: Naive and antigen-experienced cells could not be conclusively compared, given unsorted PBMCs.

Donors each provided ten milliliters of peripheral blood. At least 5 micrograms of total RNA were extracted per sample. A note on this clonotype: Antigen specificity is unknown.

A sample-barcoded 5' primer and a J-beta primer mix were used in a second PCR of about 7 to 11 cycles. From each sample, at least 2.5 million paired-end reads containing CDR3 were obtained. TCRdb passed the 5' RACE reads through MiXCR, listing each CDR3 protein once. This repertoire shows about 1.4 million distinct CDR3 sequences, approximately 59% found once; its top ten account for over 6.5%. Germline values: CDR1 DFQATT, CDR2 SNEGSKA (reference sequence). Between the trimmed V and J ends, which lost 8 bases and 10 bases, there was a span of 17 bases. The CDR3 totals 11 residues. V gene TRBV20-1 combines with J gene TRBJ1-1; D possibly corresponds to TRBD1 (5 bases). Sample: blood. This clonotype was obtained from a man younger than 35 in good health. For the CDR3, the DNA is TGCAGTTCTTACCCAGGGAGAAGAGCTTTCTTT. This translates into CSSYPGRRAFF.